The rows below give T cell receptor beta chains drawn from one sample of a study of T cell responses to AZD1222 COVID-19 vaccine. Clones were sequenced by immunoSEQ multiplex PCR, and TCRdb holds only the in-frame ones, with some missing. The sample lists about 140,000 clones; around nine tenths were seen once. The sample was peripheral blood, taken on day 0 of AZD1222 vaccination. Receptor source: an adult in good health. Both conserved end residues are part of each CDR3. D genes are given only for firm matches. Only part of the rows carry a size: once, few, many, or a class if the clone is expanded.

abundance	len	d_gene	v_gene	j_gene	CDR3aa	CDR3nt
-	16	TRBD1	TRBV5-4	TRBJ1-6	CASSWDREGVNSPLHF	TGTGCCAGCAGCTGGGACAGGGAGGGGGTAAATTCACCCCTCCACTTT
-	15	-	TRBV19	TRBJ1-4	CASRRSGLTNEKLFF	TGTGCCAGTAGGAGGTCGGGGTTAACTAATGAAAAACTGTTTTTT
once	16	-	TRBV5-1	TRBJ1-2	CASSALGRIANYGYTF	TGCGCCAGCAGCGCACTCGGACGGATAGCTAACTATGGCTACACCTTC
-	14	TRBD2	TRBV6-5	TRBJ2-7	CASSLSGKVYEQYF	TGTGCCAGCAGTCTAAGCGGGAAAGTATACGAGCAGTACTTC
-	11	-	TRBV20-1	TRBJ1-2	CSATAGYGYTF	TGCAGTGCCACGGCAGGGTATGGCTACACCTTC
-	16	-	TRBV19	TRBJ1-4	CASSQTPGKANEKLFF	TGTGCCAGTAGCCAAACACCAGGGAAGGCTAATGAAAAACTGTTTTTT
-	14	-	TRBV18	TRBJ2-7	CASSPGGESYEQYF	TGTGCCAGCTCACCCGGAGGAGAGTCCTACGAGCAGTACTTC
once	15	TRBD1	TRBV5-1	TRBJ2-3	CASSRDRGPTDTQYF	TGCGCCAGCAGCCGGGACAGGGGACCCACAGATACGCAGTATTTT
-	12	-	TRBV28	TRBJ2-7	CASRTPTYEQYF	TGTGCCAGCAGGACGCCTACCTACGAGCAGTACTTC
-	13	-	TRBV7-8	TRBJ2-7	CASSFRQGNEQYF	TGTGCCAGCAGCTTCAGGCAGGGTAACGAGCAGTACTTC
-	14	-	TRBV5-1	TRBJ1-4	CASSSSTGGEKLFF	TGCGCCAGCAGCTCCTCGACGGGGGGTGAAAAACTGTTTTTT
once	16	-	TRBV5-6	TRBJ2-2	CASSSVGKGEDGELFF	TGTGCCAGCAGCTCGGTTGGGAAAGGGGAGGACGGGGAGCTGTTTTTT
-	14	-	TRBV5-1	TRBJ1-2	CASSWGTESNGYTF	TGCGCCAGCAGCTGGGGGACGGAGAGTAATGGCTACACCTTC
-	14	TRBD1	TRBV11-1	TRBJ1-1	CASSLTGDGTEAFF	TGTGCCAGCAGCTTAACAGGGGATGGCACTGAAGCTTTCTTT
-	13	TRBD1	TRBV6-5	TRBJ1-1	CAANRGPNTEAFF	TGTGCCGCGAACAGGGGGCCGAACACTGAAGCTTTCTTT
once	15	-	TRBV6-5	TRBJ2-2	CASRVSAGGTGELFF	TGTGCCAGCAGGGTGAGCGCGGGTGGCACCGGGGAGCTGTTTTTT
few	18	TRBD1	TRBV27	TRBJ2-7	CASSIRQGGPWGPYEQYF	TGTGCCAGCAGTATTCGACAGGGGGGCCCCTGGGGGCCCTACGAGCAGTACTTC
-	18	-	TRBV18	TRBJ1-3	CASSPPGGNALSGNTIYF	TGTGCCAGCTCACCACCTGGGGGGAACGCTCTTTCTGGAAACACCATATATTTT
-	14	-	TRBV3-1/TRBV3-2	TRBJ1-6	CASSPVVGNSPLHF	TGTGCCAGCAGCCCCGTGGTAGGGAATTCACCCCTCCACTTT
-	14	TRBD1	TRBV3-1/TRBV3-2	TRBJ2-7	CASSQRGTVGEQYF	TGTGCCAGCAGCCAACGAGGGACAGTGGGAGAGCAGTACTTC
-	16	TRBD1	TRBV28	TRBJ1-4	CASSFPLDRGRGKLFF	TGTGCCAGCAGTTTTCCCCTGGACAGGGGGCGCGGAAAACTGTTTTTT
-	17	TRBD1	TRBV24-1	TRBJ1-1	CATSDYNAGTGGTEAFF	TGTGCCACCAGTGATTATAACGCCGGGACAGGGGGTACTGAAGCTTTCTTT
many	13	TRBD1	TRBV19	TRBJ1-1	CASSTIRGQEAFF	TGTGCCAGTAGTACTATTAGGGGACAGGAAGCTTTCTTT
once	14	TRBD1	TRBV5-1	TRBJ1-5	CASSLTGKGQPQHF	TGCGCCAGCAGCCTGACAGGGAAGGGTCAGCCCCAGCATTTT
-	20	-	TRBV4-2	TRBJ1-3	CASSQDSMGFAGISGNTIYF	TGTGCCAGCAGCCAAGACTCTATGGGATTCGCCGGAATCTCTGGAAACACCATATATTTT
-	16	-	TRBV5-1	TRBJ2-3	CASSLRMGSSTDTQYF	TGCGCCAGCAGCTTGCGTATGGGGTCTAGCACAGATACGCAGTATTTT
-	15	-	TRBV7-9	TRBJ1-6	CASSLGQTFQRPLHF	TGTGCCAGCAGCTTAGGCCAGACTTTTCAGAGGCCCCTCCACTTT
-	11	-	TRBV27	TRBJ1-2	CASGWGYGYTF	TGTGCTAGTGGCTGGGGCTACGGCTACACCTTC
-	12	-	TRBV7-9	TRBJ1-6	CASSWTDSPLHF	TGTGCCAGCAGCTGGACAGATTCACCCCTCCACTTT
-	15	TRBD1	TRBV7-2	TRBJ2-7	CASSLRRDRGYEQYF	TGTGCCAGCAGCTTAAGGCGTGACAGGGGCTACGAGCAGTACTTC
-	16	TRBD1	TRBV6-5	TRBJ2-7	CASSYSRTGGAYEQYF	TGTGCCAGCAGTTACTCTCGGACAGGGGGAGCCTACGAGCAGTACTTC
-	15	TRBD1	TRBV7-9	TRBJ1-2	CASSGRTGTNYGYTF	TGTGCCAGCAGCGGCCGGACAGGGACTAACTATGGCTACACCTTC
-	18	-	TRBV5-1	TRBJ2-1	CASRPEGRLDFSYNEQFF	TGCGCCAGCAGACCCGAGGGGCGCCTTGATTTCTCCTACAATGAGCAGTTCTTC
-	14	-	TRBV5-1	TRBJ2-5	CASKLQGGQETQYF	TGCGCCAGCAAGCTACAGGGAGGTCAAGAGACCCAGTACTTC
-	14	TRBD1	TRBV2	TRBJ2-5	CASRDTGGSETQYF	TGTGCCAGCAGAGATACAGGGGGATCAGAGACCCAGTACTTC
-	12	-	TRBV6-1	TRBJ1-6	CASRQPNSPLHF	TGTGCCAGCAGACAACCCAATTCACCCCTCCACTTT
once	15	-	TRBV6-5	TRBJ1-2	CASKVDGGRGYGYTF	TGTGCCAGCAAGGTGGATGGGGGGAGAGGGTATGGCTACACCTTC
-	17	-	TRBV5-4	TRBJ1-2	CASSIGGISRANYGYTF	TGTGCCAGCAGCATCGGGGGAATCAGCCGAGCTAACTATGGCTACACCTTC
-	16	-	TRBV4-2	TRBJ1-5	CASSQGTGNTGQPQHF	TGTGCCAGCAGCCAAGGGACCGGGAATACGGGTCAGCCCCAGCATTTT
once	16	-	TRBV28	TRBJ2-5	CASSGLGLGDQETQYF	TGTGCCAGCAGTGGATTGGGGTTAGGGGACCAAGAGACCCAGTACTTC
-	15	-	TRBV18	TRBJ2-3	CASSPTSGSTDTQYF	TGTGCCAGCTCACCAACGAGCGGGAGCACAGATACGCAGTATTTT
-	16	-	TRBV7-2	TRBJ2-1	CASRQEAGNSYNEQFF	TGTGCCAGCAGGCAAGAGGCGGGAAACTCCTACAATGAGCAGTTCTTC
-	14	TRBD2	TRBV3-1/TRBV3-2	TRBJ2-3	CASSRSGGTDTQYF	TGTGCCAGCAGCCGTAGCGGGGGCACAGATACGCAGTATTTT
-	14	TRBD2	TRBV19	TRBJ2-1	CASSISGRALEQFF	TGTGCCAGTAGTATTAGCGGGAGGGCCCTGGAGCAGTTCTTC
-	15	-	TRBV5-6	TRBJ2-3	CASTTPGDNTDTQYF	TGTGCCAGCACTACGCCAGGGGATAACACAGATACGCAGTATTTT
once	17	TRBD2	TRBV5-1	TRBJ2-5	CASSSLTSGGFSETQYF	TGCGCCAGCAGCTCCTTGACTAGCGGGGGGTTCTCAGAGACCCAGTACTTC
few	18	-	TRBV11-3	TRBJ1-3	CASSLVGGRASAGNTIYF	TGTGCCAGCAGCTTAGTAGGGGGTCGGGCAAGCGCTGGAAACACCATATATTTT
-	13	-	TRBV5-1	TRBJ1-6	CASSLDSNSPLHF	TGCGCCAGCAGCCTGGACAGTAATTCACCCCTCCACTTT
-	13	-	TRBV6-5	TRBJ1-1	CASRIRRNTEAFF	TGTGCCAGCAGGATTAGACGGAACACTGAAGCTTTCTTT
-	16	-	TRBV9	TRBJ2-5	CASSVRAGQTQETQYF	TGTGCCAGCAGCGTCAGAGCGGGCCAAACCCAAGAGACCCAGTACTTC
-	13	-	TRBV9	TRBJ1-1	CASSTGWDTEAFF	TGTGCCAGCAGTACAGGGTGGGACACTGAAGCTTTCTTT
-	13	-	TRBV6-1	TRBJ2-4	CASSEASVNIQYF	TGTGCCAGCAGTGAAGCCAGCGTAAACATTCAGTACTTC
once	15	-	TRBV3-1/TRBV3-2	TRBJ2-6	CASSPGYSGANVLTF	TGTGCCAGCAGTCCAGGGTACTCTGGGGCCAACGTCCTGACTTTC
-	14	-	TRBV5-6	TRBJ1-1	CASSYGQMNTEAFF	TGTGCCAGCAGCTATGGACAGATGAACACTGAAGCTTTCTTT
-	17	-	TRBV28	TRBJ2-1	CASRTSGGPHSYNEQFF	TGTGCCAGCAGAACCTCGGGGGGCCCTCACTCCTACAATGAGCAGTTCTTC
-	17	-	TRBV10-3	TRBJ1-2	CAISVGDDQGFPSGYTF	TGTGCCATCAGCGTGGGCGATGACCAGGGGTTCCCATCGGGCTACACCTTC
-	15	-	TRBV27	TRBJ1-4	CASSLRGASNEKLFF	TGTGCCAGCAGTTTACGGGGGGCAAGTAATGAAAAACTGTTTTTT
-	18	-	TRBV12-2	TRBJ2-7	CASRLAGTKRVPGGEQYF	TGTGCAAGTCGCTTAGCCGGGACTAAGCGGGTCCCCGGGGGTGAGCAGTACTTC